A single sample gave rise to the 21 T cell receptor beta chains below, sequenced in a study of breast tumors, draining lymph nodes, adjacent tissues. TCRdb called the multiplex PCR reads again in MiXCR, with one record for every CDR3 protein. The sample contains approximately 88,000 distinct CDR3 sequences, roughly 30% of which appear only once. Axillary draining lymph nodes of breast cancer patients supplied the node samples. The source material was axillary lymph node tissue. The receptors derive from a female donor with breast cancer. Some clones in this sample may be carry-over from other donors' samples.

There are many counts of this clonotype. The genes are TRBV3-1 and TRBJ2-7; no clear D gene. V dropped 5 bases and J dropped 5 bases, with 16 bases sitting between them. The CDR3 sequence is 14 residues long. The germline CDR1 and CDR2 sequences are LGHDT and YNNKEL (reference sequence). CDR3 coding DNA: TGTGCCAGCAGCTCCTCGACTCTCTCGCACGAGCAGTACTTC. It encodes CASSSSTLSHEQYF.

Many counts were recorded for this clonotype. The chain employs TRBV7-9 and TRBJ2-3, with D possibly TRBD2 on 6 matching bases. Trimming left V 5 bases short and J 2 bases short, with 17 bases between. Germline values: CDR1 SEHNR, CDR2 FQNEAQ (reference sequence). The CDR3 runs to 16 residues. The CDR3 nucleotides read TGTGCCAGCAGCAGCCCGGGGGAGCAATTCACAGATACGCAGTATTTT. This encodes CASSSPGEQFTDTQYF.

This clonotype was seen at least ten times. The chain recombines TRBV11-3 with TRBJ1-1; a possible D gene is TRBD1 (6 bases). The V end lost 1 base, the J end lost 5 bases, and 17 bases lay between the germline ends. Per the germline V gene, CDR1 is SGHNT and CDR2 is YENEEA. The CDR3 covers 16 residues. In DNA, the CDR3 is TGTGCCAGCAGCTTAGTCGGGGGACACCTGGGGACTGAAGCTTTCTTT. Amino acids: CASSLVGGHLGTEAFF.

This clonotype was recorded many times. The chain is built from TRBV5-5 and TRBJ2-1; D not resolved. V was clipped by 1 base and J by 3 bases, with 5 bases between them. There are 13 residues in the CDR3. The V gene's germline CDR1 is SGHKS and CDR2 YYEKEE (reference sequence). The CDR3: CASSLRIYNEQFF. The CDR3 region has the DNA TGTGCCAGCAGCTTGCGTATCTACAATGAGCAGTTCTTC.

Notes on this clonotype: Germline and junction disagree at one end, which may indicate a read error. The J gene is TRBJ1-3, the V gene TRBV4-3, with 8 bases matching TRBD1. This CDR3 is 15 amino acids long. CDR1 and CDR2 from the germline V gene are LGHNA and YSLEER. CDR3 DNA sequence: TGCGCCAGCAGCTCGGGGACAGGCTCTGGAAACGCCATATATTTT. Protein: CASSSGTGSGNAIYF.

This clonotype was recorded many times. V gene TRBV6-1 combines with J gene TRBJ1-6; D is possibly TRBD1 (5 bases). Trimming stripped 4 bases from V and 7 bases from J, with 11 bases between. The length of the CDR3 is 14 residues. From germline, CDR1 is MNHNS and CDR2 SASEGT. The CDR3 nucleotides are TGTGCCAGCAGTGGGTGGGGCAGGAATTCACCCCTCCACTTT. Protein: CASSGWGRNSPLHF.

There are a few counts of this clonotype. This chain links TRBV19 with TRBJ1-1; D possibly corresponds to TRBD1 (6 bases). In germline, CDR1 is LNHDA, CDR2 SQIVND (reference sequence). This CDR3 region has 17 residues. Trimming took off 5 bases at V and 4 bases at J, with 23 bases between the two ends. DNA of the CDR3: TGTGCCAGTAGTCTTCTAGGAGGGGGGGGGGCTGGCACTGAAGCTTTCTTT. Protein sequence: CASSLLGGGGAGTEAFF.

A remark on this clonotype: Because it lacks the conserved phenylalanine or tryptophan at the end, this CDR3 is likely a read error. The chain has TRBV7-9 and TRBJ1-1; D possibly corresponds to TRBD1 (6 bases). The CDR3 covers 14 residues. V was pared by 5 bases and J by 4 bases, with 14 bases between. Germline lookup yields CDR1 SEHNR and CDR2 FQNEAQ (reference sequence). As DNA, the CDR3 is TGTGCCAGCAGCCAACAGGGTGGTGGCACTGAAGCTTTCCTT. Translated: CASSQQGGGTEAFL.

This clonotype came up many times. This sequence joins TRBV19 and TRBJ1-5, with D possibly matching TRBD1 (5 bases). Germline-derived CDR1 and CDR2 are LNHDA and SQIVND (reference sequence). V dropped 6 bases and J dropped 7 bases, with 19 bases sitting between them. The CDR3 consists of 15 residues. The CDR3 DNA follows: TGTGCCAGTAGGGTCAGTCCAGGGTCCGGGCAGCCCCAGCATTTT. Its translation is CASRVSPGSGQPQHF. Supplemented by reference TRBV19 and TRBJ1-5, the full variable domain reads DGGITQSPKYLFRKEGQNVTLSCEQNLNHDAMYWYRQDPGQGLRLIYYSQIVNDFQKGDIAEGYSVSREKKESFPLTVTSAQKNPTAFYLCASRVSPGSGQPQHFGDGTRLSIL.

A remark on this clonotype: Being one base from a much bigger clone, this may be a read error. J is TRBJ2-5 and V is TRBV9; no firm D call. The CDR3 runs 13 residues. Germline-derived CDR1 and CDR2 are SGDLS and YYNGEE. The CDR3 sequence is CASSLEPQEAQYF. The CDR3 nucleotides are TGTGCCAGCAGTTTAGAGCCCCAAGAGGCCCAGTACTTC. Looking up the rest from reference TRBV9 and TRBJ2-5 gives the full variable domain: DSGVTQTPKHLITATGQRVTLRCSPRSGDLSVYWYQQSLDQGLQFLIQYYNGEERAKGNILERFSAQQFPDLHSELNLSSLELGDSALYFCASSLEPQEAQYFGPGTRLLVL.

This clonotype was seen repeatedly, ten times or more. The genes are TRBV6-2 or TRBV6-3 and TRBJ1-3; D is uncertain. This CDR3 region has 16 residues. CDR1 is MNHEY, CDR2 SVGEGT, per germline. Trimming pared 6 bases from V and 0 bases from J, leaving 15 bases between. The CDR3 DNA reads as TGTGCCAGCAGACCCCCAACCGAAAGCTCTGGAAACACCATATATTTT. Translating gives CASRPPTESSGNTIYF.

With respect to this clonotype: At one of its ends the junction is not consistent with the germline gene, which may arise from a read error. CDR3 region: CASSMRLAGIALHNEHFF. The CDR3 DNA reads TGTGCCAGCAGCATGCGACTAGCGGGCATCGCCCTCCACAATGAGCATTTCTTC. V gene TRBV12-3 or TRBV12-4 combines with J gene TRBJ2-1, with 10 bases that match TRBD2. The CDR3 runs to 18 residues.

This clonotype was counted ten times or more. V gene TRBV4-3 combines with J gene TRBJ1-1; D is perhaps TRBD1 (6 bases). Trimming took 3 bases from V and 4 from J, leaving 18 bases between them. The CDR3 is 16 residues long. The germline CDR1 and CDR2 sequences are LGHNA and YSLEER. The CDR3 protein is CASSQKLGGWGTEAFF. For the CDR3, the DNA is TGCGCCAGCAGCCAGAAGTTAGGGGGGTGGGGCACTGAAGCTTTCTTT.

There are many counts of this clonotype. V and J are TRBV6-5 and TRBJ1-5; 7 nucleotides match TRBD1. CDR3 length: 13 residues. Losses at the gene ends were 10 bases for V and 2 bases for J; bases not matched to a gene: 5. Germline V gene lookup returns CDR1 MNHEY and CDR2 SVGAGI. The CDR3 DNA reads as TGTGCCACCAGGGGGTGGGGCAATCAGCCCCAGCATTTT. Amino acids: CATRGWGNQPQHF.

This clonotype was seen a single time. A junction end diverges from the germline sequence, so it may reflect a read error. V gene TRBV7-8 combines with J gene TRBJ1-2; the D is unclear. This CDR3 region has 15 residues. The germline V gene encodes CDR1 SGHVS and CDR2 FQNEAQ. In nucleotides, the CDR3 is TGTGCCAGCGGCCCGGCGGGCCTACCTAACTATGGCTACTCCTTC. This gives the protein CASGPAGLPNYGYSF.

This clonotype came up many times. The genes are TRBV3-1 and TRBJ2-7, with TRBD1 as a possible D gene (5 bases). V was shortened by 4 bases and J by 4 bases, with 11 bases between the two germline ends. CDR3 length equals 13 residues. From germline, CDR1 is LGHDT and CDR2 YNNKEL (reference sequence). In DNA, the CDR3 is TGTGCCAGCAGCCCCACTGACAGATACGAGCAGTACTTC. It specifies CASSPTDRYEQYF.

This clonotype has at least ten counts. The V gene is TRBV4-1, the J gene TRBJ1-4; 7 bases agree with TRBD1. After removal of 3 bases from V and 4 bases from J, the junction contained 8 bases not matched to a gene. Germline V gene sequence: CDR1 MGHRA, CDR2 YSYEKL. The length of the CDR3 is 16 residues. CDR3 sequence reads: CASSQLGTAYNEKLFF. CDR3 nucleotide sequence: TGCGCCAGCAGCCAGCTCGGGACAGCATATAATGAAAAACTGTTTTTT.

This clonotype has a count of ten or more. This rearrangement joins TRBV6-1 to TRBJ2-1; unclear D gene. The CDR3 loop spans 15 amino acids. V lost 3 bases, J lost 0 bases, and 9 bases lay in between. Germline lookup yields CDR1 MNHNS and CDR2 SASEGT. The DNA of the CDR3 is TGTGCCAGCAGTGATCGACCGAGCTCCTACAATGAGCAGTTCTTC. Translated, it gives CASSDRPSSYNEQFF.

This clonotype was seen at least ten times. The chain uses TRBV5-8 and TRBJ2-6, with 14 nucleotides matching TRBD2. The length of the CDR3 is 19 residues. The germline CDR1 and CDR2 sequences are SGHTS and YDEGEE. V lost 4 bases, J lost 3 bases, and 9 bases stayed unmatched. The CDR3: CASSARLAGGPIGANVLTF. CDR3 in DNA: TGTGCCAGCAGCGCAAGACTAGCGGGAGGGCCAATTGGGGCCAACGTCCTGACTTTC.

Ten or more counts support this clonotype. The CDR3 DNA is TGTGCCAGCAGCCAGGGACAGGGAACGTTCAGGGAGCTGTTTTTT. The encoded protein is CASSQGQGTFRELFF. The chain employs TRBV5-6 and TRBJ2-2; the match to TRBD1 covers 9 bases. V shed 4 bases and J 9 bases; nucleotides not matched to a gene: 10. The CDR3 contains 15 residues. CDR1 and CDR2 (germline): SGHDT, YYEEEE.

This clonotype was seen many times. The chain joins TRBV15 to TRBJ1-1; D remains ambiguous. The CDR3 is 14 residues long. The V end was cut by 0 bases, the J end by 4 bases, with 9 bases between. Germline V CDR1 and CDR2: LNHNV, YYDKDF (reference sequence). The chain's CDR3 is CATSRDVGGTEAFF. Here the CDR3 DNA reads TGTGCCACCAGCAGAGATGTTGGTGGCACTGAAGCTTTCTTT. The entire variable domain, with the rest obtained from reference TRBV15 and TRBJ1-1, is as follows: DAMVIQNPRYQVTQFGKPVTLSCSQTLNHNVMYWYQQKSSQAPKLLFHYYDKDFNNEADTPDNFQSRRPNTSFCFLDIRSPGLGDTAMYLCATSRDVGGTEAFFGQGTRLTVV.